This T cell receptor (beta chain) was captured by sequencing in a study of T cell responses to AZD1222 COVID-19 vaccine. The method was immunoSEQ multiplex PCR; TCRdb's version includes in-frame clones alone and lacks a portion of them. The sample carries around 83,000 clones, around 88% recorded once. Study-wide points: Donors in the cohort were predominantly white British and more often female, and clonal diversity was possibly underestimated. Every sample of the repertoires postdated the peak T cell response.

The germline V gene has CDR1 MNHEY and CDR2 SMNVEV (reference sequence). With 2 bases removed from V and 5 bases from J, the gap between germline ends came to 13 bases. The CDR3 length is 15 residues. Turning to this clone: Its antigen is not identified.

The clonotype originates from an adult in good health. The chain uses TRBV27 and TRBJ1-5; maybe TRBD1 (6 bases). Sequencing used peripheral blood, obtained on day 0 of AZD1222 vaccination. Here the CDR3 DNA reads TGTGCCAGCAGTTTAACGCGGGACAAACATCAGCCCCAGCATTTT. Protein product: CASSLTRDKHQPQHF.